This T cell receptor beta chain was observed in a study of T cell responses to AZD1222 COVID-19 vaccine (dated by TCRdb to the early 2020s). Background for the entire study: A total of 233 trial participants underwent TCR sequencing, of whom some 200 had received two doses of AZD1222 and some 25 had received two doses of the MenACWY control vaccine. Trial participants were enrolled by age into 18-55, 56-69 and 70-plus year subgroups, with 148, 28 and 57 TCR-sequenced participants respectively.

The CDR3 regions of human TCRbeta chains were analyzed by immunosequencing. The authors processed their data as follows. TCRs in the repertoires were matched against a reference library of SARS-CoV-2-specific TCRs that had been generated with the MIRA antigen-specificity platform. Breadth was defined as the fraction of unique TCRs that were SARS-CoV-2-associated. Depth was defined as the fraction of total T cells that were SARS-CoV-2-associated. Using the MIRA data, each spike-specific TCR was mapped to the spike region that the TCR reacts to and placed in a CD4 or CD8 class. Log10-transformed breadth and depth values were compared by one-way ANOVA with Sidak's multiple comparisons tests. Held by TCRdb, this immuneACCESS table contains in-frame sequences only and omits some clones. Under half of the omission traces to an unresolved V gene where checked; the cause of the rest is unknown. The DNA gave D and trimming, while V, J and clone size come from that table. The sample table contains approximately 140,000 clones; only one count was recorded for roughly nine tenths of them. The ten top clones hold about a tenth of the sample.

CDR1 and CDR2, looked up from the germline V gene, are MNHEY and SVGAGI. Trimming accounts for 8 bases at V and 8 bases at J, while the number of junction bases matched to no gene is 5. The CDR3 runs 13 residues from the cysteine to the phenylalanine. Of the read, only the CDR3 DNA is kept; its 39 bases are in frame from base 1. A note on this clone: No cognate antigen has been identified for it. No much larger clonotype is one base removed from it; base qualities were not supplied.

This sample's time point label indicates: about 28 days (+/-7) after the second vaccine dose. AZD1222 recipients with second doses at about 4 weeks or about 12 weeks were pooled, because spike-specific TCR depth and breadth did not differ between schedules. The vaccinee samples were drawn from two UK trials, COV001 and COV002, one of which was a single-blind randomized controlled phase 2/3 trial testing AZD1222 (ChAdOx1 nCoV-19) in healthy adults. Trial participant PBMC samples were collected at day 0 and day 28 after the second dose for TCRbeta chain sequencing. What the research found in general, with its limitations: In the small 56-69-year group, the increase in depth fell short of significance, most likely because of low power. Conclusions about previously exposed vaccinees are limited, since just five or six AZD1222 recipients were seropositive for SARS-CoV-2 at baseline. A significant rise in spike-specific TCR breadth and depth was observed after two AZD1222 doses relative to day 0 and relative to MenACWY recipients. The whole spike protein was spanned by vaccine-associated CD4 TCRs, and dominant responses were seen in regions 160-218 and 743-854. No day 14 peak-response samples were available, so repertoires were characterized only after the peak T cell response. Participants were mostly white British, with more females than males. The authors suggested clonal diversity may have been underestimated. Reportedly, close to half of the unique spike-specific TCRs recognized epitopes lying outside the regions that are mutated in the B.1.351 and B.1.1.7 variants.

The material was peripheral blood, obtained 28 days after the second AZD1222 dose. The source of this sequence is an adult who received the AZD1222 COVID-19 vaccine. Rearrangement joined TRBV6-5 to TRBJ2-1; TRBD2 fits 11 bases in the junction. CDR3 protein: CASALAGVYEQFF. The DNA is TGTGCCAGCGCACTAGCGGGAGTTTATGAGCAGTTCTTC.